The entry below describes one T cell receptor beta chain. Using immunoSEQ multiplex PCR, the repertoire was profiled, and TCRdb retains in-frame clones only, with some absent. The data hold some 140,000 clones, with approximately 83% observed a single time. CDR1 SGHRS and CDR2 YFSETQ come from the germline V gene. V was clipped by 4 bases and J by 1 base; unmatched bases: 9. CDR3 length: 17 amino acids. The data stem from a study of blood T cell repertoires in COVID-19. Study details: In each case, the material was cDNA or gDNA derived from T cells, B-cell-depleted T cells, or PBMCs.

This chain uses TRBV5-1 with TRBJ2-1, with 9 bases matching TRBD1. The sequencing input was peripheral blood. The clonotype originates from an elderly woman with acute or convalescent COVID-19. This CDR3 is CASSLTPGQGSYNEQFF. CDR3 nucleotide sequence: TGCGCCAGCAGCCTTACGCCGGGACAGGGTTCCTACAATGAGCAGTTCTTC.